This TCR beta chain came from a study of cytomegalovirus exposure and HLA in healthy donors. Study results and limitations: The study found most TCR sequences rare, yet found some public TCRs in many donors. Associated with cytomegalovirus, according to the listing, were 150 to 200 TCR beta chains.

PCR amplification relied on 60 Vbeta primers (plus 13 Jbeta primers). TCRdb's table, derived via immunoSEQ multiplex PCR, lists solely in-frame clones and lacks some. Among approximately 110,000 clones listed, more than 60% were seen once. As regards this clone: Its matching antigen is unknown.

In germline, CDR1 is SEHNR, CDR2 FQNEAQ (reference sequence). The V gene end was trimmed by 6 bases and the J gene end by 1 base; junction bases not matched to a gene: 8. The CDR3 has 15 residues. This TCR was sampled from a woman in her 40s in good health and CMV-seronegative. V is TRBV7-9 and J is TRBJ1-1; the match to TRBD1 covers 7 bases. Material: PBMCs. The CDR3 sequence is CASSPPQGRNTEAFF. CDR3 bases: TGTGCCAGCAGTCCCCCACAGGGGAGGAACACTGAAGCTTTCTTT.